The 5 T cell receptor beta chains below come from one sample, sequenced in a study of cytomegalovirus exposure and HLA in healthy donors. Primers included in the PCR were 60 Vbeta and 13 Jbeta primers. Some clones are missing from TCRdb's copy, which holds only in-frame ones; the method was immunoSEQ multiplex PCR. Among some 81,000 clones listed, about three quarters were seen once. The sequenced sample was PBMCs. All receptors come from a woman aged 40 to 50 in good health and CMV-seropositive.

Ten or more counts support this clone. The chain uses TRBV6-6 and TRBJ1-1; possible D gene TRBD1, 5 bases. The ends were cut back, 4 bases at V and 5 bases at J, with 14 bases in the middle. This CDR3 is 14 amino acids long. The germline V gene has CDR1 MNHNY and CDR2 SVGAGI (reference sequence). The CDR3: CASSFGGAATEAFF. CDR3 DNA sequence: TGTGCCAGCAGTTTCGGCGGGGCGGCGACTGAAGCTTTCTTT.

This chain uses TRBV27 with TRBJ2-7, with 13 bases matching TRBD2. V dropped 4 bases and J dropped 7; count of bases not matched to a gene: 7. Germline lookup yields CDR1 MNHEY and CDR2 SMNVEV (reference sequence). The CDR3 length is 15 residues. The DNA for the CDR3 is TGTGCCAGCAGTTACGGACTAGCGGGAGTAGGGGAGCAGTACTTC. Translation gives CASSYGLAGVGEQYF.

This clone was detected ten times or more. The chain has TRBV2 and TRBJ2-3, with TRBD1 as a possible D gene (6 bases). Germline assignment: CDR1 SNHLY and CDR2 FYNNEI. V was clipped by 7 bases and J by 6 bases, with 11 bases between them. The CDR3 consists of 12 residues. CDR3 nucleotide sequence: TGTGCCAGCATGCCCCAGGGGGATACGCAGTATTTT. Amino acid sequence: CASMPQGDTQYF. Looking up the rest from reference TRBV2 and TRBJ2-3 gives the full variable domain: EPEVTQTPSHQVTQMGQEVILRCVPISNHLYFYWYRQILGQKVEFLVSFYNNEISEKSEIFDDQFSVERPDGSNFTLKIRSTKLEDSAMYFCASMPQGDTQYFGPGTRLTVL.

The chain couples TRBV5-1 to TRBJ2-1, with D perhaps matching TRBD2 (5 bases). Germline assignment: CDR1 SGHRS and CDR2 YFSETQ. With 0 bases removed from V and 3 bases from J, the gap between germline ends came to 22 bases. The CDR3 has 19 amino acids. CDR3 coding DNA: TGCGCCAGCAGCTTGGCCGGGGTTTTAGTAGCTCCCCACTACAATGAGCAGTTCTTC. Translating it yields CASSLAGVLVAPHYNEQFF.

The chain combines TRBV7-2 with TRBJ1-3; 8 nucleotides align to TRBD1. This CDR3 region has 15 residues. The V and J ends lost 6 bases and 3 bases, in that order; junction bases with no gene match: 7. Germline V lookup: CDR1 SGHTA, CDR2 FQGNSA. CDR3: CASSYTGGSGNTIYF. DNA of the CDR3: TGTGCCAGCAGTTATACAGGGGGGAGTGGAAACACCATATATTTT.